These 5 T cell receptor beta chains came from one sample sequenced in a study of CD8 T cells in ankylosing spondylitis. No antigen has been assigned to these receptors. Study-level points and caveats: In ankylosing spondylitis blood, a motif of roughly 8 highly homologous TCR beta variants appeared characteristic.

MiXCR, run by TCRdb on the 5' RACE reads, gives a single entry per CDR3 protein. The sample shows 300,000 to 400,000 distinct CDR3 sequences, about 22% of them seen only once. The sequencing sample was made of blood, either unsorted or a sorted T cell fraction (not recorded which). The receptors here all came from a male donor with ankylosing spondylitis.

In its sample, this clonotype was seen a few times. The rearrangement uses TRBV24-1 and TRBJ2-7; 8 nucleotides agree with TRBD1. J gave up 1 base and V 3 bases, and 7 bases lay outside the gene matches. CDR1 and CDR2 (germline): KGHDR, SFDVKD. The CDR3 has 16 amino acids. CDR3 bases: TGTGCCACCAGTGATCCCGGACAGGGCTCGTCCTACGAGCAGTACTTC. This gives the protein CATSDPGQGSSYEQYF.

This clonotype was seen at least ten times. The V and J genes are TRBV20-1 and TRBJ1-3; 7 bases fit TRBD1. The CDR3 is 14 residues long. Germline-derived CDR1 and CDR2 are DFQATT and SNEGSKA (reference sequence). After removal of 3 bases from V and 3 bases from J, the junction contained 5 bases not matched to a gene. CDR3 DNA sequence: TGCAGTGCTAGCGAGGGGGCGAATGGAAACACCATATATTTT. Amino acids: CSASEGANGNTIYF.

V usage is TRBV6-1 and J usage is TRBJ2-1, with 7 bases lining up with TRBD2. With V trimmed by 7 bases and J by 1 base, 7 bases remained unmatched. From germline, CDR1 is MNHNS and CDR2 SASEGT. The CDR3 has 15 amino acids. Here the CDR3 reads CASTSGRRSYNEQFF. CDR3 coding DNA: TGTGCCAGCACCTCCGGGAGGAGGTCCTACAATGAGCAGTTCTTC.

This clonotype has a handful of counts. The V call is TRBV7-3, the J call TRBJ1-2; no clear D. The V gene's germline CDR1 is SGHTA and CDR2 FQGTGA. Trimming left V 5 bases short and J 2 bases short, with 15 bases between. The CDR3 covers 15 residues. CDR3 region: CASSADPGRNYGYTF. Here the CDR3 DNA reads TGTGCCAGCAGCGCAGACCCGGGGAGGAACTATGGCTACACCTTC.

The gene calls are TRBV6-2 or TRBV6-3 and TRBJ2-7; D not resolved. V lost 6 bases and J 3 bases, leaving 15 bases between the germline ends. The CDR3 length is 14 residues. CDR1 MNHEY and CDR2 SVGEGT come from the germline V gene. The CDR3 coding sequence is TGTGCCAGCAGCGAATCCAGAGGCCTCTACGAGCAGTACTTC. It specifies CASSESRGLYEQYF.